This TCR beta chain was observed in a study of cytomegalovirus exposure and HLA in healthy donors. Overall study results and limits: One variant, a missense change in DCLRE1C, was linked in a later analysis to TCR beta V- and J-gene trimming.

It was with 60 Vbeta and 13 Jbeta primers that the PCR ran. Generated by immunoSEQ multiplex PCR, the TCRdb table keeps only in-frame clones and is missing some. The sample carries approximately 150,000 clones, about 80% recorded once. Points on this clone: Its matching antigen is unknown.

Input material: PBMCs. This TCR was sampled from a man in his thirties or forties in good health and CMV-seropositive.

CDR3 amino acids: CASSEPTGPNTGELFF. The CDR3 DNA reads as TGTGCCAGCAGTGAGCCGACAGGGCCGAACACCGGGGAGCTGTTTTTT. V usage is TRBV25-1 and J usage is TRBJ2-2; 7 positions agree with TRBD1. The ends lost 3 bases at V and 0 bases at J; junction bases unmatched: 4. This CDR3 has 16 residues. Germline V lookup: CDR1 MGHDK, CDR2 SYGVNS.